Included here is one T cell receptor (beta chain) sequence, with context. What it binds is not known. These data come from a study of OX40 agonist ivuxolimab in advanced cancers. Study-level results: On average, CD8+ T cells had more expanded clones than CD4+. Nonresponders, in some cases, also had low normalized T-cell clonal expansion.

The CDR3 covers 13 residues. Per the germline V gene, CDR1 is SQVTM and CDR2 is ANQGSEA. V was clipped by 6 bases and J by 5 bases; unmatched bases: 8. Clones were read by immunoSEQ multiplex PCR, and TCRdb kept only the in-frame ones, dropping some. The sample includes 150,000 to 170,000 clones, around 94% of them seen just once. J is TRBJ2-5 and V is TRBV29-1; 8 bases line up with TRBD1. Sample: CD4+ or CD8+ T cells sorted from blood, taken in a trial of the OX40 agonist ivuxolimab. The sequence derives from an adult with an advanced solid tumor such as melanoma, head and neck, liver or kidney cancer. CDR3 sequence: CSVQDRVFETQYF. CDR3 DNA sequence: TGCAGCGTCCAGGACAGGGTGTTCGAGACCCAGTACTTC.